The entry below describes one T cell receptor beta chain. TCRdb keeps only in-frame clones here, not all; method: immunoSEQ multiplex PCR. The sample lists about 640,000 clones; around 72% were seen once. This CDR3 comprises 13 residues. The germline gives CDR1 GTSNPN, CDR2 SVGIG (reference sequence). Trimming took off 2 bases at V and 6 bases at J, with 12 bases between the two ends. The entry originates in a study of shared clonotypes between healthy human individuals. The sequence derives from a woman aged 25 to 45 in good health. J is TRBJ2-3 and V is TRBV30; TRBD1 is a possible D gene (5 bases). The sequenced material came from memory CD4+ T cells sorted from blood. Stated subset: CD45RA-negative fraction. This CDR3 reads CAWSRGPADTQYF. The DNA of the CDR3 is TGTGCCTGGAGTAGGGGTCCGGCCGATACGCAGTATTTT.